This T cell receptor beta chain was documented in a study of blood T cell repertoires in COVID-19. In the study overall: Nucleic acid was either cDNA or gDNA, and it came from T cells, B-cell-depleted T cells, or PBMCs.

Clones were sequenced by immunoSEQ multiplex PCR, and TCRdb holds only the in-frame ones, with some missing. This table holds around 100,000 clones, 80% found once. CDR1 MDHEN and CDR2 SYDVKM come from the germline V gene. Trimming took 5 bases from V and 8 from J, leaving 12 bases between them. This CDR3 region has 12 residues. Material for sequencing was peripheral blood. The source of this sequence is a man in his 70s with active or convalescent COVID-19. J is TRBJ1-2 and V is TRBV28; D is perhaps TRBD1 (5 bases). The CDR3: CASSERGRGYTF. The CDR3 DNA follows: TGTGCCAGCAGTGAAAGGGGAAGAGGCTACACCTTC.